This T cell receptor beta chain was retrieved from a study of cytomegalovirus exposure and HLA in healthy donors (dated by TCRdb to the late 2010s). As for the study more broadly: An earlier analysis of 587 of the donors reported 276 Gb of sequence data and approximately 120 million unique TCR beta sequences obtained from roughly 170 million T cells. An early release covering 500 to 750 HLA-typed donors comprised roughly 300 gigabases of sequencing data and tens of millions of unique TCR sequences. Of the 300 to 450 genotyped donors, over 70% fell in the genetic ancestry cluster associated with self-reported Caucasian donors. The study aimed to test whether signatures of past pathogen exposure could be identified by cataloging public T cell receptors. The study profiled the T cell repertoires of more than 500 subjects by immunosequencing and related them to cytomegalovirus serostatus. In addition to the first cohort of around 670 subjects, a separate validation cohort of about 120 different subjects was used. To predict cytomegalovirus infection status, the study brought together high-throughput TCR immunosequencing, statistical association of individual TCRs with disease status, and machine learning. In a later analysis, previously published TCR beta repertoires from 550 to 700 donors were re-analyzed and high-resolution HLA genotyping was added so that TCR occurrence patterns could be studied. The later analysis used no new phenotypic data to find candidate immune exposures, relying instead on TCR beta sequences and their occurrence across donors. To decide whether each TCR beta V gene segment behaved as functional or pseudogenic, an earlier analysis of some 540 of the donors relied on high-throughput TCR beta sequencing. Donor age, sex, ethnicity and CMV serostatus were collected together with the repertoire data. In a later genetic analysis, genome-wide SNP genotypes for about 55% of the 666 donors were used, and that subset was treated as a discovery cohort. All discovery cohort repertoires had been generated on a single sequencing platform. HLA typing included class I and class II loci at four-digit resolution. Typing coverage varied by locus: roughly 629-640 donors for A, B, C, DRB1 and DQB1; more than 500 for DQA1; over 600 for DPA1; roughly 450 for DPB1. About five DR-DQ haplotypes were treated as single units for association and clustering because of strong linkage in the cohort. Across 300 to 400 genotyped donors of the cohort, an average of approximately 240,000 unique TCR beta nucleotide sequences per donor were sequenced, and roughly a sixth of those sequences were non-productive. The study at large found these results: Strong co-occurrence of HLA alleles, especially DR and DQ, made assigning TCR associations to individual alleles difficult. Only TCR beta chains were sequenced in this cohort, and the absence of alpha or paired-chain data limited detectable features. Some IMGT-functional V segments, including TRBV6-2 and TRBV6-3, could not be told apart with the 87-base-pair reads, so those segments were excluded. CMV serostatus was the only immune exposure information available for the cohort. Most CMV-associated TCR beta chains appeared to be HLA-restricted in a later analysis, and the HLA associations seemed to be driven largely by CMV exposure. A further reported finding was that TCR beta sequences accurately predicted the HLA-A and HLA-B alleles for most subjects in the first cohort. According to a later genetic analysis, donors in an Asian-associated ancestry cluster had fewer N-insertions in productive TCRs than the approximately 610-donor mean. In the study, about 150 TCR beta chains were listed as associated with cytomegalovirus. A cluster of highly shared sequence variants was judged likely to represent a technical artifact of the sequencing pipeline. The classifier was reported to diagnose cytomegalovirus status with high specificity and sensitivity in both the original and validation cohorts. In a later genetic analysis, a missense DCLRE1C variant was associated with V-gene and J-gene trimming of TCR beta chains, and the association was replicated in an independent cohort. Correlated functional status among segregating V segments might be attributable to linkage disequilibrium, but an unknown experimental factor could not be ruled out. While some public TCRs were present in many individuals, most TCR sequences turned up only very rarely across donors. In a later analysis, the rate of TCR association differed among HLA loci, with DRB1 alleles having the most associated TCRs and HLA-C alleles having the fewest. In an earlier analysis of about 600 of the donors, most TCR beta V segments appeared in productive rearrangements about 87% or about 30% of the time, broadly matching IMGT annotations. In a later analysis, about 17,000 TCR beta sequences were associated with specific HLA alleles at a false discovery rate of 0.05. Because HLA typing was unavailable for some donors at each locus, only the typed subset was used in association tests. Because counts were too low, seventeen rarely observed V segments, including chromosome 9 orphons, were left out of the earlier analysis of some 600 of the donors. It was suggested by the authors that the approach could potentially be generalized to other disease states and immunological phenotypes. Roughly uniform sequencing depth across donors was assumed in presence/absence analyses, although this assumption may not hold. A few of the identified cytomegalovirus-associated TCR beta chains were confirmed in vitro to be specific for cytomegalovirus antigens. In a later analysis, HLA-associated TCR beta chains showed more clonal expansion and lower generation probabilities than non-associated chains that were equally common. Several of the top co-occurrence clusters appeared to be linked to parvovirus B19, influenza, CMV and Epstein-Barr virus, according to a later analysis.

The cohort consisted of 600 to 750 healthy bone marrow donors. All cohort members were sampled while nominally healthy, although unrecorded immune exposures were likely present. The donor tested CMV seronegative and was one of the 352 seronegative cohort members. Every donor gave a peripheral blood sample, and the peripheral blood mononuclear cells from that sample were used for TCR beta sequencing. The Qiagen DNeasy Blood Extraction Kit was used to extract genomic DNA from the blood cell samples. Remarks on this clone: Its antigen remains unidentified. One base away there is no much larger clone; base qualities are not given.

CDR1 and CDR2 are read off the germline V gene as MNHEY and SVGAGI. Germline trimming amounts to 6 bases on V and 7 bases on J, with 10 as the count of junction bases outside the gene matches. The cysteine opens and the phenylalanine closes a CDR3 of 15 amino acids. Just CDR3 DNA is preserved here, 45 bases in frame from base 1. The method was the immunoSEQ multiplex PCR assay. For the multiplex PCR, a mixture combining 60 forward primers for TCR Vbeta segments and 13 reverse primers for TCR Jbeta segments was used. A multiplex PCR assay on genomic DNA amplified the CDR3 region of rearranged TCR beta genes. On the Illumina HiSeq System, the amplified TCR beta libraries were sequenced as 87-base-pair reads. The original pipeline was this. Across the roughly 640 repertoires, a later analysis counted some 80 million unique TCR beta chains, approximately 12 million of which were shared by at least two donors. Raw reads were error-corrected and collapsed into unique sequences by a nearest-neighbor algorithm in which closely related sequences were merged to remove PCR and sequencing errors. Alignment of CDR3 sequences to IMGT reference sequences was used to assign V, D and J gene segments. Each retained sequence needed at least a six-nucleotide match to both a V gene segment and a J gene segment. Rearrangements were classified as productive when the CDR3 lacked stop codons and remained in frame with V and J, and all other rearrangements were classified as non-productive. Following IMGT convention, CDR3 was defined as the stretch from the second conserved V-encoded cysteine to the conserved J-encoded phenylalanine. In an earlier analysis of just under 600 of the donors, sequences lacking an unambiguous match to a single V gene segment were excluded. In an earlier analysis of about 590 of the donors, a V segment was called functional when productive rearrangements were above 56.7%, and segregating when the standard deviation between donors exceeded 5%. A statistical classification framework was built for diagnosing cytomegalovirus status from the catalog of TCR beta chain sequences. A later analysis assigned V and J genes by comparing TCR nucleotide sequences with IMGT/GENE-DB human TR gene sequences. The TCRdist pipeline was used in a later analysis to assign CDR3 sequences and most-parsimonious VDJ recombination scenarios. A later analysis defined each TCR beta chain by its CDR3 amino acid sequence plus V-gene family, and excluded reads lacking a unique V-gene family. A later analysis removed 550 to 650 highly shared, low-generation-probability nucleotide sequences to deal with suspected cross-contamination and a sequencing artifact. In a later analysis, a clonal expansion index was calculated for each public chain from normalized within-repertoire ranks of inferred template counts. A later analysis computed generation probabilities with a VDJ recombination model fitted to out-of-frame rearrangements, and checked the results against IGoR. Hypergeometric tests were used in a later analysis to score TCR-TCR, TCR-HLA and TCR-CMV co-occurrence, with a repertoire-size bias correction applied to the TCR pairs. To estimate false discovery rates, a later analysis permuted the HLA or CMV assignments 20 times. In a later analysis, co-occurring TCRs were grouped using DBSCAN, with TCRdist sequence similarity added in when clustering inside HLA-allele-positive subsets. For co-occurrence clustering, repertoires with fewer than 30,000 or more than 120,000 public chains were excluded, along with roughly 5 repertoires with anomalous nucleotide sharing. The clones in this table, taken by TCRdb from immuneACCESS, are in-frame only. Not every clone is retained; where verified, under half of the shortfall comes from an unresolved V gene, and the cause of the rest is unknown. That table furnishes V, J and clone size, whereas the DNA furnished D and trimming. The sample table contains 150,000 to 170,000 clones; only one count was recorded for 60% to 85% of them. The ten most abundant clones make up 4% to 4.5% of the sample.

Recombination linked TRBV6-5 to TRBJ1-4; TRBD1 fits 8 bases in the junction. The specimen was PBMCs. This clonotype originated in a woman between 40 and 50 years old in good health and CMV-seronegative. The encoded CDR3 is CASSNDRGTGEKLFF. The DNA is TGTGCCAGCAGCAATGACAGGGGCACGGGTGAAAAACTGTTTTTT.